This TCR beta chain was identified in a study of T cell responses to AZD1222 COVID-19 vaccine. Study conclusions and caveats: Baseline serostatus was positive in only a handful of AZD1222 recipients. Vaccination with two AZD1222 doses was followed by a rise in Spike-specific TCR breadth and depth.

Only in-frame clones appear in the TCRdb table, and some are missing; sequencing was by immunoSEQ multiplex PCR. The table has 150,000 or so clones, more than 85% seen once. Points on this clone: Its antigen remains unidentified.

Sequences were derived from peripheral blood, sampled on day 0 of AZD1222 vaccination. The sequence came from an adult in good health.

This chain's CDR3 is CASSQGGQAGQGPPGEQFF. The CDR3, as DNA: TGCGCCAGCAGCCAAGGGGGTCAGGCGGGACAGGGGCCACCGGGTGAGCAGTTCTTC. This chain uses TRBV4-3 with TRBJ2-1; 10 positions agree with TRBD1. Looked up from germline, CDR1 is LGHNA and CDR2 is YSLEER. This CDR3 is 19 amino acids long. With 1 base clipped from V and 9 bases from J, the junction kept 18 bases outside the gene matches.